This T cell receptor beta chain appears in the sequencing data of a study of spatial heterogeneity in lung cancer (dated by TCRdb to about 2019). About the investigation overall: Beta-chain transcripts were consistently detected in greater numbers than alpha-chain transcripts, which likely reflected higher beta-chain transcript abundance. Both alpha and beta chains were TCR-sequenced in samples taken at surgery, namely 220 tumor regions, around 70 matched nontumor lung samples and over 55 PBMC samples. Nonsynonymous mutation counts, determined by whole-exome sequencing of tumor tissue, were related to features of the TCR repertoire. In tumor regions, TCR transcript counts showed a strong correlation with a T cell transcriptional module score from matched bulk RNA-seq. In the raw uncorrected reads, each unique combination of TCR and UMI appeared more than ten times on average. In non-small cell lung cancer, the study made a quantitative comparison of TCR alpha and beta repertoires among multiple tumor regions, matched nontumor lung and blood. Overall study outcomes, separate from this receptor: Estimated TCR-seq coverage of tumor T cells was only 5.5% to 8% for alpha chains and about 13% for beta chains. Counts of ubiquitous and regional expanded TCRs were found to correlate with counts of ubiquitous and regional nonsynonymous mutations, respectively. Confirming at a functional level the hypothesis that regional TCRs recognize regional mutations was considered to require additional single-cell paired TCR alpha and beta sequencing. A correlation was observed between the number of expanded intratumoral alpha and beta TCRs and the tumor nonsynonymous mutation count.

According to the study, the label for this sample's time point signals: sample taken at primary tumor resection. Samples were obtained from approximately 70 patients with early-stage, untreated non-small cell lung cancer from the lung TRACERx cohort. For TCR sequencing, whole RNA was extracted from tumor and nontumor lung tissue, or from cryopreserved PBMC samples, and no cell sorting was done. Patients were selected for TCR sequencing only if sufficient RNA was available from at least two tumor regions. Tumor and adjacent nontumor lung specimens were reviewed by a lung pathologist before selection. Libraries were made using 5' RACE. The listed sequencing device is NextSeq 500. To allow correction of PCR and sequencing errors, the TCR library protocol tagged every TCR cDNA molecule with a unique molecular identifier. The study's own analysis went as follows. TCR identification, UMI-based error correction and CDR3 extraction were performed with Decombinator tools. Expanded TCRs were defined as those above a frequency of 2 per 1,000, corresponding to the top 1% of the tumor frequency distribution. Expanded tumor TCRs were classed as regional if statistically deemed absent (corrected P<0.05) from at least one tumor region, otherwise ubiquitous. Renyi diversity was computed with the R vegan package after each repertoire had been subsampled 100 times to 5,000 TCRs. CDR3 similarity networks were constructed using string-kernel similarity of amino acid triplets, with links drawn between CDR3s whose pairwise similarity was above 0.82. The public reads were run again by TCRdb, first through fastp at Q25 and then through MiXCR, and only productive beta chains were kept. For every CDR3 protein sequence, its rows merge into one entry that carries the most common genes and DNA. Clone size and V and J calls follow TCRdb, not the original study. This sample gives approximately 94,000 distinct CDR3 sequences in total; approximately 4.7% of them show up just once. The top ten clonotypes cover 21% of the sample.

Many counts were recorded for this clonotype. Its antigen is currently not known. Base qualities are missing; no much larger clone stands one base away. Sequenced here: lung tumor tissue, sampled at surgery. This TCR was sampled from a male donor with early-stage non-small cell lung cancer.

This receptor has the CDR3 CASSLMGHPSYEQYF. The DNA sequence is TGTGCCAGCAGCTTAATGGGCCACCCTTCCTACGAGCAGTACTTC. The receptor chain draws on TRBV13 and TRBJ2-7; no D gene call is confident. The CDR3 runs 15 amino acids, cysteine and phenylalanine included. Only CDR3 DNA remains: 45 bases, in frame from the first base. V and J are truncated by 2 bases and 1 base respectively, leaving an intervening sequence of 12 bases. CDR1 and CDR2 were assigned from the germline V gene (reference sequence) as PRHDT and FYEKMQ.